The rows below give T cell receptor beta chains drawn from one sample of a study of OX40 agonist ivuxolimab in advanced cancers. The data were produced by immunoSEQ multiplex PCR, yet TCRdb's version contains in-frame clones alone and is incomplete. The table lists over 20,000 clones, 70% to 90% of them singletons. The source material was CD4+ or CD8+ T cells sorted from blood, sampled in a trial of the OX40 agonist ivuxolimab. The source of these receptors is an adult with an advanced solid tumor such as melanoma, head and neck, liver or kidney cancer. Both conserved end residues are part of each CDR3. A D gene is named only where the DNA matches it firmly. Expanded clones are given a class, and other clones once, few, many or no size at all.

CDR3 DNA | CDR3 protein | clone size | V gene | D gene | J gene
TGTGCCAGCTCACCCCCCGGGCCAACCTACGAGCAGTACTTC | CASSPPGPTYEQYF | NA | TRBV18 | NA | TRBJ2-7
TGTGCCAGCAGCGCCGAGGGACTCGGAATCAATCAGCCCCAGCATTTT | CASSAEGLGINQPQHF | NA | TRBV7-9 | NA | TRBJ1-5
TGTGCCAGCAGCTTAAGCAAACCGGGGGGACTGTTTTTT | CASSLSKPGGLFF | NA | TRBV7-9 | NA | TRBJ1-4
TGTGCCAGCAGTGTCGGCACAGATACGCAGTATTTT | CASSVGTDTQYF | medium-sized | TRBV2 | NA | TRBJ2-3
TGTGCCAGCAGTGAAGCGGGCGTTTTAAACGAGCAGTACTTC | CASSEAGVLNEQYF | NA | TRBV2 | NA | TRBJ2-7
TGTGCCAGCAGCTCCCGGACAGCCTACGAGCAGTACTTC | CASSSRTAYEQYF | NA | TRBV7-8 | NA | TRBJ2-7
TGTGCCAGCAGCCAAGATTTCAGACAGGGCGATGAAAAACTGTTTTTT | CASSQDFRQGDEKLFF | few | TRBV4-2 | TRBD1 | TRBJ1-4
TGTGCCAGCAGTATCGGACGGTCCTACGAGCAGTACTTC | CASSIGRSYEQYF | NA | TRBV6-5 | NA | TRBJ2-7
TGTGCCAGCAGTGAGGTTAGCGGATCGACGGGTGAGCAGTTCTTC | CASSEVSGSTGEQFF | NA | TRBV6-4 | NA | TRBJ2-1
TGTGCTAGTGCCTCGGACAAGACCTACGAGCAGTACTTC | CASASDKTYEQYF | NA | TRBV12-5 | NA | TRBJ2-7
TGTGCCAGCAGCCCAAACTGGAGATATGCAACCTACGAGCAGTACTTC | CASSPNWRYATYEQYF | NA | TRBV27 | NA | TRBJ2-7
TGTGCCTGGCTCCATTTCGCAGGGACCCAAGAGACCCAGTACTTC | CAWLHFAGTQETQYF | NA | TRBV30 | NA | TRBJ2-5
TGCGCCAGCAACTTCGGAGGTTTTGGGGGAGGTAATTCACCCCTCCACTTT | CASNFGGFGGGNSPLHF | once | TRBV5-1 | NA | TRBJ1-6
TGTGCCAGCAGTGGGGCCGGCCTATCCTACGAGCAGTACTTC | CASSGAGLSYEQYF | NA | TRBV6-1 | NA | TRBJ2-7
TGTGCCAGCAGCCCAGGCTCTGGAAACACCATATATTTT | CASSPGSGNTIYF | NA | TRBV7-3 | NA | TRBJ1-3
TGTGCCAGCAGTTACGGACAGGGGATCGAGCAGTACTTC | CASSYGQGIEQYF | NA | TRBV6-5 | TRBD1 | TRBJ2-7
TGCGCCAGCAGCCAATCGGGACTAGCGGGGGATCCTAGCACAGATACGCAGTATTTT | CASSQSGLAGDPSTDTQYF | NA | TRBV4-1 | TRBD2 | TRBJ2-3
TGTGCCAGCAGTGAACTGGACAGCGCGGGGGCGGATGAGCAGTTCTTC | CASSELDSAGADEQFF | NA | TRBV6-1 | NA | TRBJ2-1
TGTGCCAGCAGTGAGGGGGGGGGACAGCAAGAGACCCAGTACTTC | CASSEGGGQQETQYF | NA | TRBV6-4 | NA | TRBJ2-5
TGTGCCAGCAGCGGAGAACAGTATACGCAGTATTTT | CASSGEQYTQYF | NA | TRBV9 | NA | TRBJ2-3
TGTGCCAGCAGCTTGTTGGGAAACAATGAGCAGTTCTTC | CASSLLGNNEQFF | NA | TRBV5-6 | NA | TRBJ2-1
TGCGCCAGCAGCCTAGGGGCAGATGCCTACGAGCAGTACTTC | CASSLGADAYEQYF | NA | TRBV5-1 | NA | TRBJ2-7
TGTGCCTGGGGTCGGGGCCCTCCAGGAGATGAGCAGTTCTTC | CAWGRGPPGDEQFF | NA | TRBV30 | NA | TRBJ2-1
TGTGCCAGCAGCTTAGGTGGCTCCTATGGCTACACCTTC | CASSLGGSYGYTF | NA | TRBV7-2 | NA | TRBJ1-2
TGTGCCAGCAGTGAACAGCGGTCTAGTGAGCCCCAGCATTTT | CASSEQRSSEPQHF | NA | TRBV2 | NA | TRBJ1-5
TGTGCCAGCAGTGACTCCTTTGGCGGGGGGGCCGGCACAGATACGCAGTATTTT | CASSDSFGGGAGTDTQYF | few | TRBV6-4 | TRBD2 | TRBJ2-3
TGTGCCAGCAGTCATAAGGGTACTGAAGCTTTCTTT | CASSHKGTEAFF | NA | TRBV6-6 | NA | TRBJ1-1
TGTGCCAGCAGTCCCCTCGGGGTAGCCTTCTACAATGAGCAGTTCTTC | CASSPLGVAFYNEQFF | once | TRBV27 | NA | TRBJ2-1
TGCGCCAGCAGCTTGAAGGGCCCGGGGACTGAAGCTTTCTTT | CASSLKGPGTEAFF | once | TRBV5-1 | NA | TRBJ1-1
TGCGCCAGCAGTGACCCAATAGCGGGGGGGCCAAGGAACGAGCAGTACTTC | CASSDPIAGGPRNEQYF | NA | TRBV10-1 | TRBD2 | TRBJ2-7
TGTGCCAGCAGCCAAGATTGGGCCGAGCAGTACTTC | CASSQDWAEQYF | NA | TRBV9 | NA | TRBJ2-7
TGTGCCAGCAGTTTCTCCTCGGGACTTTACAATGAGCAGTTCTTC | CASSFSSGLYNEQFF | NA | TRBV27 | NA | TRBJ2-1
TGTGCCAGCAGCCCGCCAGACCCGACGGAGCCAAGCTCCTACGAGCAGTACTTC | CASSPPDPTEPSSYEQYF | once | TRBV7-2 | NA | TRBJ2-7
TGTGCCAGCAGCCCTTCTACGTGGACCCCTGGCTACACCTTC | CASSPSTWTPGYTF | NA | TRBV7-9 | NA | TRBJ1-2
TGTGCCAGCAGTTCGATCCCCGGCCCTTACAATGAGCAGTTCTTC | CASSSIPGPYNEQFF | NA | TRBV27 | NA | TRBJ2-1
TGTGCCAGCAGCCAAGGGACCCCTGAGCAGTACTTC | CASSQGTPEQYF | NA | TRBV14 | NA | TRBJ2-7
TGCGCCAGCAGCTTAACCCCCGGGGGCCGTCCTGAAGCTTTCTTT | CASSLTPGGRPEAFF | NA | TRBV5-1 | NA | TRBJ1-1
TGCGCCAGCAGCCAAGGACAGGGGGGAGGCAATCAGCCCCAGCATTTT | CASSQGQGGGNQPQHF | NA | TRBV4-1 | TRBD1 | TRBJ1-5
TGTGCCAGCAGCCGCTCAGGACAGGAAGGGGATCAGCCCCAGCATTTT | CASSRSGQEGDQPQHF | NA | TRBV7-9 | TRBD1 | TRBJ1-5
TGCGCCAGCAGTGAATCCGCAGGGACTAATGAAAAACTGTTTTTT | CASSESAGTNEKLFF | few | TRBV10-1 | NA | TRBJ1-4
TGTGCCAGCAGCGGCTGGGACGGCTCCTACAATGAGCAGTTCTTC | CASSGWDGSYNEQFF | NA | TRBV7-9 | NA | TRBJ2-1
TGTGCCAGCAGCTCACGTCTAATACAGGAGACCTCGAACACTGAAGCCTTCTTT | CASSSRLIQETSNTEAFF | NA | TRBV4-2 | NA | TRBJ1-1
TGTGCCAGCAGTGGAGGACGGACGGGAATAGGTTATTACGAGCAGTACTTC | CASSGGRTGIGYYEQYF | NA | TRBV28 | NA | TRBJ2-7
TGTGCCAGCATTATGACAGGAGGGAACACTGAAGCTTTCTTT | CASIMTGGNTEAFF | NA | TRBV28 | NA | TRBJ1-1
TGTGCCAGCAGTTACTCAAAGGGGCCCGTCGAGCAGTACTTC | CASSYSKGPVEQYF | NA | TRBV6-6 | NA | TRBJ2-7
TGTGCCAGCAGTCCCCAAGACAGGGTAGGAAGGGATACGCAGTATTTT | CASSPQDRVGRDTQYF | NA | TRBV28 | TRBD1 | TRBJ2-3
TGTGCCATCAGTGAAGAGAAGCCGAACACTGAAGCTTTCTTT | CAISEEKPNTEAFF | large | TRBV10-3 | NA | TRBJ1-1
TGTGCCAGCAGCTTTCGCGGGGACAACACCGGGGAGCTGTTTTTT | CASSFRGDNTGELFF | once | TRBV11-3 | NA | TRBJ2-2
TGTGCCAGCAGCTCTCAAACAGGGCCCTATAATTCACCCCTCCACTTT | CASSSQTGPYNSPLHF | NA | TRBV5-4 | NA | TRBJ1-6
TGTGCCAGCAGCACAGGGTGGGCTGCAGGTTCACCCCTCCACTTT | CASSTGWAAGSPLHF | NA | TRBV9 | NA | TRBJ1-6
TGTGCCAGCAGGGGACAACAGGGGGTCGGCTATGGCTACACCTTC | CASRGQQGVGYGYTF | NA | TRBV6-1 | TRBD1 | TRBJ1-2
TGTGCCAGCAGTTTAGGGGAGGGATTAGCGGGGGGCACAGATACGCAGTATTTT | CASSLGEGLAGGTDTQYF | NA | TRBV28 | TRBD2 | TRBJ2-3
TGTGCCAGCAGTGCGACAGGGCCAGGCTACGAGCAGTACTTC | CASSATGPGYEQYF | few | TRBV28 | TRBD1 | TRBJ2-7
TGTGCCAGCAGCTTAGACGTAGCGGGGGGTGCCTACAATGAGCAGTTCTTC | CASSLDVAGGAYNEQFF | NA | TRBV7-9 | TRBD2 | TRBJ2-1
TGTGCCAGCAGCCAGGGCGACTTCCCGAGCTCCTATAATTCACCCCTCCACTTT | CASSQGDFPSSYNSPLHF | NA | TRBV14 | NA | TRBJ1-6
TGTGCCAGCAGCCGAGAGAATCATGAGACCCAGTACTTC | CASSRENHETQYF | NA | TRBV6-6 | NA | TRBJ2-5
TGTGCCAGCAGCGCTACTCGACAGGGGGCGTCCGGCTACACCTTC | CASSATRQGASGYTF | few | TRBV7-9 | TRBD1 | TRBJ1-2
TGTGCCAGCAGTTTATTTCACGGCTGGAGCGGGGAGAGCACAGATACGCAGTATTTT | CASSLFHGWSGESTDTQYF | NA | TRBV28 | TRBD2 | TRBJ2-3
TGCGCCAGCAGCTTTACAGGGGGAGTGACCGGGGAGCTGTTTTTT | CASSFTGGVTGELFF | NA | TRBV5-1 | TRBD1 | TRBJ2-2